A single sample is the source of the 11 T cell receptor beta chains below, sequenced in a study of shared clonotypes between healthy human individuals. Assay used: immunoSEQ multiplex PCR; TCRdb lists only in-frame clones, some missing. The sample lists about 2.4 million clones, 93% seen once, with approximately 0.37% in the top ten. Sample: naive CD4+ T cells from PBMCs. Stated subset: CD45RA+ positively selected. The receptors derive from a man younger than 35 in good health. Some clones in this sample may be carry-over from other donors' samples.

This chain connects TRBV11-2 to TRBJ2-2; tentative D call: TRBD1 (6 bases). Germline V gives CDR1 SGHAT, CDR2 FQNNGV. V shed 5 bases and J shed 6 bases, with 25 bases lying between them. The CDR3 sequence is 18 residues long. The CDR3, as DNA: TGTGCCAGCAGCGTGGCCGGGACACAAAATTGGCGGGCCGGGGAGCTGTTTTTT. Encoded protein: CASSVAGTQNWRAGELFF.

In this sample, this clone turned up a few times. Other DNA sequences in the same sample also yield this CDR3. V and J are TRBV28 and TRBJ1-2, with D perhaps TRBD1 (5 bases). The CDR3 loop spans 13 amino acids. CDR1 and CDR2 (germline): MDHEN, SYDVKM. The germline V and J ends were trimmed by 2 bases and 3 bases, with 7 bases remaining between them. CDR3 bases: TGTGCCAGCAGTTTAGGGGGAGACTATGGCTACACCTTC. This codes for CASSLGGDYGYTF.

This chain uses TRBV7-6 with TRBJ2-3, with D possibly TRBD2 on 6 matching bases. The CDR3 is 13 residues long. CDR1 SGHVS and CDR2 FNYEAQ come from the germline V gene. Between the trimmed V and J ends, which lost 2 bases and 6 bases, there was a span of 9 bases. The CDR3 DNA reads TGTGCCAGCAGCTTACCGGAGGGGGATACGCAGTATTTT. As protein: CASSLPEGDTQYF.

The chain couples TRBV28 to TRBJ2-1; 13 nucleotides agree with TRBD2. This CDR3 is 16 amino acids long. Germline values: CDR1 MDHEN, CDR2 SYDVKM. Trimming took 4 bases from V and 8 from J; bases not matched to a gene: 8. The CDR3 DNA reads TGTGCCAGCAGTTCTAAACTAGCGGGAGGGAGGCATGAGCAGTTCTTC. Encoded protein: CASSSKLAGGRHEQFF. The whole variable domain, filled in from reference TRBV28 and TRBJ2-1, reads DVKVTQSSRYLVKRTGEKVFLECVQDMDHENMFWYRQDPGLGLRLIYFSYDVKMKEKGDIPEGYSVSREKKERFSLILESASTNQTSMYLCASSSKLAGGRHEQFFGPGTRLTVL.

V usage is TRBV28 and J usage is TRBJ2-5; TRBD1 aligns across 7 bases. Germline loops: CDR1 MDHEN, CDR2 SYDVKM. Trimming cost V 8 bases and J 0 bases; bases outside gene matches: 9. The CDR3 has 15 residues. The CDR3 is CASGKQGYYQETQYF. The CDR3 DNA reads TGTGCCAGCGGCAAACAGGGGTACTACCAAGAGACCCAGTACTTC.

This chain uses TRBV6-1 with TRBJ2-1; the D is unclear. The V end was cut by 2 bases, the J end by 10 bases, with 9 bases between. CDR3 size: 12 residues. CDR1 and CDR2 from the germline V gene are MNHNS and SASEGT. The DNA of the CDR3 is TGTGCCAGCAGTGAACACGCCCGAGAGCAGTTCTTC. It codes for CASSEHAREQFF.

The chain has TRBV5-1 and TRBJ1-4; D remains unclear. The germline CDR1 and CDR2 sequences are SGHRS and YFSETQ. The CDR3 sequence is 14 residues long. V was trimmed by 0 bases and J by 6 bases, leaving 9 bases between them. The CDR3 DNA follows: TGCGCCAGCAGCTTGGGAGGAATTGATGAAAAACTGTTTTTT. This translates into CASSLGGIDEKLFF.

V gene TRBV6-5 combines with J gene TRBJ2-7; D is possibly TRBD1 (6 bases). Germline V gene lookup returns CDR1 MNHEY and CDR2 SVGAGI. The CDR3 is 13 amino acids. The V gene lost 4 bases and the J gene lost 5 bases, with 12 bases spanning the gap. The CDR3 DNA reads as TGTGCCAGCAGTTTCTTCAGGGGCCACGAGCAGTACTTC. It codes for CASSFFRGHEQYF.

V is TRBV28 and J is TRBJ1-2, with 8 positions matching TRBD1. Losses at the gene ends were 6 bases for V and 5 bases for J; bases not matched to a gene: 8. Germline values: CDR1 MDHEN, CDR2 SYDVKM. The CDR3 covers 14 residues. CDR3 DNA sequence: TGTGCCAGCAGAAACCGGGACAGGTTTTATGGCTACACCTTC. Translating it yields CASRNRDRFYGYTF.

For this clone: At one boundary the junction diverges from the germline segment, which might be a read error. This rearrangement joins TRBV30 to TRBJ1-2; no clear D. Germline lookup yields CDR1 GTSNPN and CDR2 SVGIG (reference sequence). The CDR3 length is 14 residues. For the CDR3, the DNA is TGTGCCTGGGGTGTTAACAGCCGGTACTATGGCTACACCTTC. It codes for CAWGVNSRYYGYTF.

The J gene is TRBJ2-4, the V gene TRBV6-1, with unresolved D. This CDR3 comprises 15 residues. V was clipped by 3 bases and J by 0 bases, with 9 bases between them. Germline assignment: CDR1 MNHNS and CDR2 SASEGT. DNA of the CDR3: TGTGCCAGCAGTGACCCGTCGCTAGCCAAAAACATTCAGTACTTC. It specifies CASSDPSLAKNIQYF.